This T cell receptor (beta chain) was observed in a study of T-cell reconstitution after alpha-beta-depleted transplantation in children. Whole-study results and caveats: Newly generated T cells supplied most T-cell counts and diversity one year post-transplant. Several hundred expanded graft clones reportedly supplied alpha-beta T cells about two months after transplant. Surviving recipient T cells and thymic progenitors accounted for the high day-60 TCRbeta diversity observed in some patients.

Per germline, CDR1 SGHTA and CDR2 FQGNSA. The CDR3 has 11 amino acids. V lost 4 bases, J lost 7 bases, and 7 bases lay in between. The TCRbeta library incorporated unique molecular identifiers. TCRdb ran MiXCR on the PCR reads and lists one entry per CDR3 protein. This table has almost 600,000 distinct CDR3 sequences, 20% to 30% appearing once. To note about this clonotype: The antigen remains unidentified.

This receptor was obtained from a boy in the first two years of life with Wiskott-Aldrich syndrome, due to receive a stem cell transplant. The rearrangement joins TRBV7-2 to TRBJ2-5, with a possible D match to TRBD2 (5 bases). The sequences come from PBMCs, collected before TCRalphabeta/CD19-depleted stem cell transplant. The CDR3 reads CASSYGGTQYF. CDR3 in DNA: TGTGCCAGCAGCTACGGAGGGACCCAGTACTTC.